The 30 T cell receptor beta chains presented below share a single source sample, sequenced in a study of T cell responses to AZD1222 COVID-19 vaccine. The assay was immunoSEQ multiplex PCR, and TCRdb's table has in-frame clones only and misses some. Of over 150,000 clones in the sample, around 90% are singletons; the top ten hold approximately 17%. Sequencing used peripheral blood, obtained on day 0 of AZD1222 vaccination. The receptors were sampled from an adult in good health.

In DNA form, the CDR3 reads TGTGCCAGCAGCTTAATGGCTAGCGGGGGGTACGAGCAGTACTTC. This codes for CASSLMASGGYEQYF. This sequence joins TRBV7-6 and TRBJ2-7, with 11 bases lining up with TRBD2. This CDR3 is 15 amino acids long. J lost 4 bases, V lost 2 bases, and 4 bases had no gene match. CDR1 SGHVS and CDR2 FNYEAQ come from the germline V gene.

The gene calls are TRBV6-5 and TRBJ1-2; no clear D gene. The CDR3 consists of 12 residues. Germline CDR1 is MNHEY and CDR2 is SVGAGI. The ends were cut back, 6 bases at V and 3 bases at J, with 8 bases in the middle. DNA for the CDR3: TGTGCCAGCAGGGAGAACTACTATGGCTACACCTTC. It yields the protein CASRENYYGYTF.

This clone appeared once. The chain carries TRBV29-1 and TRBJ1-2; D is unclear. The CDR3 spans 13 residues. The germline V gene has CDR1 SQVTM and CDR2 ANQGSEA. V lost 8 bases to trimming and J lost 5 bases, with 18 bases between them. CDR3 protein: CSSQADGIYGYTF. The CDR3 bases are TGCAGCTCCCAGGCGGACGGAATTTATGGCTACACCTTC.

The rearrangement uses TRBV6-1 and TRBJ1-2; TRBD1 is a possible D gene (5 bases). CDR1 and CDR2 (germline): MNHNS, SASEGT. V lost 1 base to trimming and J lost 4 bases, with 7 bases between them. This CDR3 region has 13 residues. CDR3 coding DNA: TGTGCCAGCAGTGAAGGGGGCTCCTATGGCTACACCTTC. It encodes CASSEGGSYGYTF.

This sequence joins TRBV5-4 and TRBJ1-6; 9 bases align to TRBD1. The CDR3 is made up of 16 amino acids. Germline CDR1 and CDR2: SGHNT and YYREEE (reference sequence). The V and J ends lost 1 base and 7 bases, in that order; junction bases with no gene match: 6. The DNA of the CDR3 is TGTGCCAGCAGCTTGTCCCCGACAGGGGGGAATTCACCCCTCCACTTT. It translates to CASSLSPTGGNSPLHF.

V and J are TRBV19 and TRBJ1-5, with 7 bases aligning to TRBD1. CDR1 and CDR2 (germline): LNHDA, SQIVND (reference sequence). Trimming removed 5 bases from V and 4 bases from J; junction bases left unmatched: 2. This CDR3 is 13 amino acids long. The CDR3 coding sequence is TGTGCCAGTAGTTTACAGGGGAATCAGCCCCAGCATTTT. Protein sequence: CASSLQGNQPQHF.

This clone came up a few times. The chain carries TRBV28 and TRBJ2-5; D is unresolved. There are 14 residues in the CDR3. The V end lost 1 base, the J end lost 0 bases, and 6 bases lay between the germline ends. CDR1 is MDHEN and CDR2 is SYDVKM in the germline V gene. The CDR3 coding sequence is TGTGCCAGCAGTTTATTTGGGTACCAAGAGACCCAGTACTTC. Its protein product is CASSLFGYQETQYF.

The chain recombines TRBV11-2 with TRBJ1-3, with D tentatively TRBD1 (6 bases). Deletions cut 5 bases from V and 2 bases from J, with 13 bases between. Germline CDR1 SGHAT, CDR2 FQNNGV. This CDR3 is 15 amino acids long. In DNA, the CDR3 is TGTGCCAGCAGCCCAGGGGTTCTAACTGGAAACACCATATATTTT. Residues: CASSPGVLTGNTIYF.

The chain couples TRBV5-4 to TRBJ2-3; the D gene could be TRBD1 or TRBD2 (6 bases each). Germline V gene sequence: CDR1 SGHNT, CDR2 YYREEE (reference sequence). The ends were cut back, 6 bases at V and 0 bases at J, with 11 bases in the middle. The CDR3 is made up of 14 amino acids. The DNA for the CDR3 is TGTGCCAGCACCCAGGGGACTAGCACAGATACGCAGTATTTT. Its protein product is CASTQGTSTDTQYF.

The chain combines TRBV9 with TRBJ1-1, with D tentatively TRBD1 (5 bases). This CDR3 contains 15 residues. The V end was cut by 4 bases, the J end by 4 bases, with 17 bases between. Looked up from germline, CDR1 is SGDLS and CDR2 is YYNGEE. CDR3 coding DNA: TGTGCCAGCAGCCCAGAGGGGTGGGTGGCCACTGAAGCTTTCTTT. Residues: CASSPEGWVATEAFF.

The chain has TRBV9 and TRBJ1-1, with D possibly matching TRBD1 (6 bases). Trimming shortened V by 0 bases and J by 1 base, and 7 bases separated the two germline ends. From germline, CDR1 is SGDLS and CDR2 YYNGEE. The CDR3 runs 14 residues. DNA of the CDR3: TGTGCCAGCAGCGTAGTGGGACAGAACACTGAAGCTTTCTTT. Its translation is CASSVVGQNTEAFF. The full variable domain, rest sourced from reference TRBV9 and TRBJ1-1, is DSGVTQTPKHLITATGQRVTLRCSPRSGDLSVYWYQQSLDQGLQFLIQYYNGEERAKGNILERFSAQQFPDLHSELNLSSLELGDSALYFCASSVVGQNTEAFFGQGTRLTVV.

V is TRBV28 and J is TRBJ1-6; D is unclear. Germline lookup yields CDR1 MDHEN and CDR2 SYDVKM. CDR3 size: 14 residues. The ends were cut back, 3 bases at V and 4 bases at J, with 7 bases in the middle. CDR3 region: CASSFRPYNSPLHF. The CDR3 nucleotides read TGTGCCAGCAGTTTTCGCCCGTATAATTCACCCCTCCACTTT.

This clone was detected only once. The chain links TRBV19 to TRBJ1-3; possibly TRBD1 for D (6 bases). The V and J ends lost 7 bases and 3 bases respectively, with 13 bases between them. Germline values: CDR1 LNHDA, CDR2 SQIVND (reference sequence). CDR3 length: 14 residues. CDR3 nucleotides: TGTGCCAGTAATACACAGGGAATTGGAAACACCATATATTTT. This gives the protein CASNTQGIGNTIYF.

The chain carries TRBV7-9 and TRBJ2-6; D gene ambiguous. The CDR3 covers 14 residues. Per germline, CDR1 SEHNR and CDR2 FQNEAQ (reference sequence). V lost 1 base and J lost 3, with 4 bases in between. CDR3 in amino acids: CASSLGGGANVLTF. CDR3 DNA: TGTGCCAGCAGCTTAGGTGGTGGGGCCAACGTCCTGACTTTC.

The chain employs TRBV6-1 and TRBJ1-6; D may be TRBD1 (5 bases). V was pared by 3 bases and J by 8 bases, with 11 bases between. The CDR3 extends over 14 amino acids. In germline, CDR1 is MNHNS, CDR2 SASEGT. The CDR3 region has the DNA TGTGCCAGCAGTGACACAGGAGGGTATTCACCCCTCCACTTT. This gives the protein CASSDTGGYSPLHF.

This clone was detected once. The chain couples TRBV30 to TRBJ1-2; D gene unclear. The CDR3 spans 14 residues. Per germline, CDR1 GTSNPN and CDR2 SVGIG (reference sequence). V lost 5 bases and J 2 bases, leaving 15 bases between the germline ends. CDR3 amino acids: CAWRHAAINYGYTF. The CDR3 bases are TGTGCCTGGCGTCATGCGGCGATCAACTATGGCTACACCTTC.

The chain employs TRBV10-1 and TRBJ2-1; perhaps TRBD1 as D (6 bases). Trimming pared 4 bases from V and 10 bases from J, leaving 11 bases between. Germline values: CDR1 WNHNN, CDR2 SYGVQD (reference sequence). CDR3 length: 12 residues. The CDR3: CASSGQASEQFF. The CDR3 nucleotides are TGCGCCAGCAGTGGACAGGCTAGCGAGCAGTTCTTC.

The CDR3 region has the DNA TGCAGTGCTAGTGGACAGGGGACCGAAGCTTTCTTT. Its protein product is CSASGQGTEAFF. The chain couples TRBV20-1 to TRBJ1-1; 9 bases line up with TRBD1. From germline, CDR1 is DFQATT and CDR2 SNEGSKA (reference sequence). V lost 3 bases, J lost 8 bases, and 4 bases stayed unmatched. This CDR3 is built from 12 residues.

This chain links TRBV30 with TRBJ1-2, with 7 nucleotides matching TRBD1. CDR3 size: 14 residues. CDR1 is GTSNPN, CDR2 SVGIG, per germline (reference sequence). V shed 3 bases, J shed 4 bases, and the junction held 8 bases outside the gene matches. CDR3 loop: CAWRFRGQPYGYTF. The CDR3 DNA reads TGTGCCTGGAGGTTCAGGGGACAGCCCTATGGCTACACCTTC.

The chain employs TRBV14 and TRBJ2-5; possibly TRBD2 for D (5 bases). Trimming took off 0 bases at V and 5 bases at J, with 16 bases between the two ends. CDR1 and CDR2 (germline): SGHDN, FVKESK. The CDR3 spans 16 residues. The DNA for the CDR3 is TGTGCCAGCAGCCAAGAGACACGGGGTAGGCAGGAGACCCAGTACTTC. Protein: CASSQETRGRQETQYF.

The chain uses TRBV2 and TRBJ1-4; TRBD1 agrees at 7 bases. Germline assignment: CDR1 SNHLY and CDR2 FYNNEI. Trimming took 6 bases from V and 9 from J; bases not matched to a gene: 4. The CDR3 runs 12 residues. In nucleotides, the CDR3 is TGTGCCAGCAGGGGGGACAGACAAAAACTGTTTTTT. This gives the protein CASRGDRQKLFF.

The chain couples TRBV30 to TRBJ2-1; 7 bases agree with TRBD1. Germline V gene sequence: CDR1 GTSNPN, CDR2 SVGIG (reference sequence). CDR3 length: 12 amino acids. V dropped 8 bases and J dropped 10; count of bases not matched to a gene: 11. The CDR3 region has the DNA TGTGCCAGGGGACAGCGGTTAGTGGAGCAGTTCTTC. Translated, it gives CARGQRLVEQFF.

V is TRBV25-1 and J is TRBJ1-1; D is perhaps TRBD1 (5 bases). This CDR3 has 14 residues. V lost 7 bases, J lost 8 bases, and 20 bases lay in between. Looked up from germline, CDR1 is MGHDK and CDR2 is SYGVNS. The CDR3 sequence is CASTTGTLSSEAFF. CDR3 coding DNA: TGTGCCAGCACCACCGGGACCCTAAGCTCCGAAGCTTTCTTT.

V usage is TRBV5-6 and J usage is TRBJ1-2; weak D call: TRBD1 (6 bases). Germline values: CDR1 SGHDT, CDR2 YYEEEE. The CDR3 has 15 residues. The ends were cut back, 4 bases at V and 6 bases at J, with 19 bases in the middle. Here the CDR3 reads CASSKRLTGPDGYTF. The CDR3 DNA is TGTGCCAGCAGCAAGCGTCTGACAGGTCCAGATGGCTACACCTTC.

J is TRBJ2-5 and V is TRBV29-1, with D uncertain. Germline V gene data show CDR1 as SQVTM and CDR2 as ANQGSEA. The V gene lost 6 bases and the J gene lost 1 base, with 9 bases spanning the gap. The CDR3 contains 12 residues. CDR3 loop: CSVGSRQETQYF. The CDR3 DNA reads TGCAGCGTAGGCAGCCGCCAAGAGACCCAGTACTTC.

The chain combines TRBV10-3 with TRBJ2-1, with 9 bases matching TRBD1. CDR3 length: 14 amino acids. Germline V gives CDR1 ENHRY, CDR2 SYGVKD. Trimming took 11 bases from V and 6 from J; bases not matched to a gene: 11. The CDR3 sequence is CAVSPGQGTNEQFF. The CDR3 DNA reads TGTGCCGTCTCGCCGGGACAGGGTACCAATGAGCAGTTCTTC.

V usage is TRBV6-5 and J usage is TRBJ1-4, with D possibly being TRBD1 (6 bases). The CDR3 runs to 12 residues. The V end lost 8 bases, the J end lost 3 bases, and 7 bases lay between the germline ends. CDR1 and CDR2 from the germline V gene are MNHEY and SVGAGI. The CDR3 nucleotides read TGTGCCAGCGGGGGGCCTAATGAAAAACTGTTTTTT. Its translation is CASGGPNEKLFF.

The DNA for the CDR3 is TGTGCCAGCAGCGTAGGACTAGCGGGGGCGATGGATACGCAGTATTTT. The encoded protein is CASSVGLAGAMDTQYF. The chain links TRBV9 to TRBJ2-3, with TRBD2 matching 12 bases. This CDR3 contains 16 residues. Germline V gene lookup returns CDR1 SGDLS and CDR2 YYNGEE. V trimming: 0 bases; J trimming: 6 bases; junction bases outside the gene matches: 5.

The chain combines TRBV6-1 with TRBJ2-7, with D uncertain. The germline V gene encodes CDR1 MNHNS and CDR2 SASEGT. V lost 2 bases and J lost 2, with 13 bases in between. The CDR3 sequence is 15 residues long. Here the CDR3 DNA reads TGTGCCAGCAGTGAAAGGTGGGGTCCCACCTACGAGCAGTACTTC. Amino acid sequence: CASSERWGPTYEQYF.

V gene TRBV6-6 combines with J gene TRBJ1-1; no clear D gene. V lost 3 bases, J lost 3 bases, and 11 bases lay in between. Germline lookup yields CDR1 MNHNY and CDR2 SVGAGI (reference sequence). This CDR3 contains 14 residues. CDR3 bases: TGTGCCAGCAGTTATAGGGCCCCGGACACTGAAGCTTTCTTT. Its protein product is CASSYRAPDTEAFF.